Below, 32 T cell receptor beta chains from the same sample are listed, as sequenced in a study of blood T cell repertoires in COVID-19. Profiling relied on immunoSEQ multiplex PCR, and the TCRdb table lists in-frame clones only, not all of them. The sample shows approximately 94,000 clones, 88% of them seen only once. Sequenced material: peripheral blood. Receptor source: a woman aged 70-85 years with acute or convalescent COVID-19.

CDR3 DNA sequence: TGTGCCAGCAGCCCTCATGGGGGGGGGAACAATGAGCAGTTCTTC. Its translation is CASSPHGGGNNEQFF. The chain combines TRBV3-1 (or the pseudogene TRBV3-2) with TRBJ2-1; 7 bases are shared with TRBD2. With V trimmed by 4 bases and J by 5 bases, 8 bases remained unmatched. CDR3 length equals 15 residues. The germline V gene encodes CDR1 LGHDT and CDR2 YNNKEL (reference sequence).

The chain carries TRBV5-1 and TRBJ1-2, with a tentative D call TRBD1 (6 bases). The V and J ends lost 0 bases and 4 bases respectively, with 10 bases between them. The germline V gene has CDR1 SGHRS and CDR2 YFSETQ. The CDR3 totals 14 residues. The CDR3 bases are TGCGCCAGCAGCTTGGACAGGGTTTCCTATGGCTACACCTTC. It is translated as CASSLDRVSYGYTF.

This clone was seen more than once but under ten times. The V and J genes are TRBV7-9 and TRBJ1-1; tentatively, D is TRBD1 (6 bases). The germline V and J ends were trimmed by 3 bases and 2 bases, with 10 bases remaining between them. The CDR3 sequence is 14 residues long. The germline CDR1 and CDR2 sequences are SEHNR and FQNEAQ (reference sequence). The CDR3 region has the DNA TGTGCCAGCAGCTTGGACAGCTTTAACACTGAAGCTTTCTTT. Protein product: CASSLDSFNTEAFF. Full variable domain (rest looked up from reference TRBV7-9 and TRBJ1-1): DTGVSQNPRHKITKRGQNVTFRCDPISEHNRLYWYRQTLGQGPEFLTYFQNEAQLEKSRLLSDRFSAERPKGSFSTLEIQRTEQGDSAMYLCASSLDSFNTEAFFGQGTRLTVV.

V gene TRBV11-2 combines with J gene TRBJ1-3, with 10 bases identical to TRBD1. V was pared by 5 bases and J by 2 bases, with 6 bases of the junction left unmatched. Germline CDR1 SGHAT, CDR2 FQNNGV. This CDR3 has 16 amino acids. CDR3 coding DNA: TGTGCCAGCAGCATCACGGGACAGGGGACTGGAAACACCATATATTTT. Translating gives CASSITGQGTGNTIYF.

This clone occurred once. Other DNA sequences in this specimen translate into the identical CDR3. The V gene is TRBV7-9, the J gene TRBJ1-1; unclear D gene. The V and J ends lost 1 base and 1 base respectively, with 4 bases between them. Germline loops: CDR1 SEHNR, CDR2 FQNEAQ (reference sequence). The CDR3 extends over 13 amino acids. The CDR3 spells CASSLGQNTEAFF. The CDR3 DNA sequence: TGTGCCAGCAGCTTAGGGCAGAACACTGAAGCTTTCTTT. Combining the CDR3 with reference TRBV7-9 and TRBJ1-1 gives the whole variable domain DTGVSQNPRHKITKRGQNVTFRCDPISEHNRLYWYRQTLGQGPEFLTYFQNEAQLEKSRLLSDRFSAERPKGSFSTLEIQRTEQGDSAMYLCASSLGQNTEAFFGQGTRLTVV.

The J gene is TRBJ2-7, the V gene TRBV30; D is perhaps TRBD2 (5 bases). Trimming took 0 bases from V and 7 from J, leaving 16 bases between them. CDR1 is GTSNPN and CDR2 is SVGIG in the germline V gene (reference sequence). This CDR3 region has 14 residues. The CDR3 sequence is CAWSVRPSSGEQYF. The CDR3, as DNA: TGTGCCTGGAGTGTACGCCCATCATCGGGAGAGCAGTACTTC.

The V and J genes are TRBV5-6 and TRBJ2-1; 9 bases align to TRBD2. The CDR3 extends over 16 amino acids. Trimming at V came to 4 bases and at J to 5 bases, leaving 10 bases not matched to a gene. Per the germline V gene, CDR1 is SGHDT and CDR2 is YYEEEE. CDR3 nucleotide sequence: TGTGCCAGCAGCGGCCTGCTAGCGGGATTAGACAATGAGCAGTTCTTC. This gives the protein CASSGLLAGLDNEQFF.

The chain carries TRBV28 and TRBJ2-3; D remains ambiguous. This CDR3 region has 13 residues. CDR1 is MDHEN, CDR2 SYDVKM, per germline. Trimming left V 1 base short and J 4 bases short, with 6 bases between. This chain's CDR3 is CASSLSTPDTQYF. CDR3 nucleotides: TGTGCCAGCAGTTTATCGACTCCAGATACGCAGTATTTT.

The chain joins TRBV11-2 to TRBJ2-1; 9 bases map to TRBD1. Germline V gives CDR1 SGHAT, CDR2 FQNNGV. This CDR3 has 15 amino acids. Unmatched junction bases numbered 6, after V lost 6 bases and J lost 3 bases. CDR3 in DNA: TGTGCCAGCAGTCTAACAGGGGGCCGCTACAATGAGCAGTTCTTC. It is translated as CASSLTGGRYNEQFF.

In its sample, this clone was seen once. The chain employs TRBV11-2 and TRBJ2-1, with TRBD2 identical over 11 bases. The CDR3 sequence is 14 residues long. The junction had 7 bases not matched to a gene; V was cut back by 7 bases and J by 8 bases. The germline V gene encodes CDR1 SGHAT and CDR2 FQNNGV. CDR3: CASNSRLAGYEQFF. CDR3 sequence (DNA): TGTGCCAGCAACTCTAGACTAGCGGGATATGAGCAGTTCTTC.

This clone was observed a single time. J is TRBJ2-7 and V is TRBV7-6; TRBD2 matches 9 bases. Trimming cost V 5 bases and J 3 bases; bases outside gene matches: 2. Looked up from germline, CDR1 is SGHVS and CDR2 is FNYEAQ. This CDR3 is 13 amino acids long. CDR3 DNA sequence: TGTGCCAGCAGCAGCGGGGGGAGCTACGAGCAGTACTTC. Its translation is CASSSGGSYEQYF.

The J gene is TRBJ1-5, the V gene TRBV19; tentative D call: TRBD1 (5 bases). Germline lookup yields CDR1 LNHDA and CDR2 SQIVND (reference sequence). The CDR3 consists of 15 residues. Trimming removed 11 bases from V and 3 bases from J, with 20 bases in between. The chain's CDR3 is CAASNFIQANQPQHF. In nucleotides, the CDR3 is TGTGCCGCCAGTAACTTTATACAGGCCAATCAGCCCCAGCATTTT.

The V call is TRBV5-8, the J call TRBJ2-3, with 9 bases identical to TRBD2. V lost 4 bases to trimming and J lost 0 bases; unmatched junction nucleotides: 3. The CDR3 is 15 residues long. CDR1 SGHTS and CDR2 YDEGEE come from the germline V gene. CDR3 loop: CASSRLAASTDTQYF. The CDR3 nucleotides read TGTGCCAGCAGCCGACTAGCGGCTAGCACAGATACGCAGTATTTT. Drawing the rest from reference TRBV5-8 and TRBJ2-3, the complete variable domain is EAGVTQSPTHLIKTRGQQATLRCSPISGHTSVYWYQQALGLGLQFLLWYDEGEERNRGNFPPRFSGRQFPNYSSELNVNALELEDSALYLCASSRLAASTDTQYFGPGTRLTVL.

The CDR3: CATSASDTQYF. The CDR3 DNA reads as TGTGCCACCAGTGCCTCTGATACGCAGTATTTT. V and J are TRBV24-1 and TRBJ2-3; D remains unclear. Germline V gene data show CDR1 as KGHDR and CDR2 as SFDVKD. The CDR3 is 11 residues long. The V end was cut by 5 bases, the J end by 6 bases, with 5 bases between.

J is TRBJ1-1 and V is TRBV12-3 or TRBV12-4, with TRBD1 as a possible D gene (5 bases). Trimming took off 7 bases at V and 4 bases at J, with 13 bases between the two ends. The CDR3 consists of 13 residues. Here the CDR3 reads CASTPSRGTEAFF. The CDR3 region has the DNA TGTGCCAGCACCCCTTCTAGGGGCACTGAAGCTTTCTTT.

V is TRBV19 and J is TRBJ1-5; a weak D match, TRBD1 (5 bases). The CDR3 has 15 residues. Trimming removed 4 bases from V and 6 bases from J, with 16 bases in between. The germline V gene encodes CDR1 LNHDA and CDR2 SQIVND (reference sequence). DNA for the CDR3: TGTGCCAGTAGTAAGGCAGACGTTGGGGCTCAGCCCCAGCATTTT. This translates into CASSKADVGAQPQHF.

This clone has a single count. This rearrangement joins TRBV28 to TRBJ2-7, with 8 bases aligning to TRBD2. The CDR3 is made up of 15 amino acids. J gave up 0 bases and V 5 bases, and 6 bases lay outside the gene matches. Germline CDR1 is MDHEN and CDR2 is SYDVKM. The CDR3 coding sequence is TGTGCCAGCAGTCTACCGACTAGCGACTCCTACGAGCAGTACTTC. As protein: CASSLPTSDSYEQYF.

J is TRBJ1-1 and V is TRBV11-3, with 7 bases that match TRBD1. Germline CDR1 reads SGHNT; CDR2 reads YENEEA. V gave up 5 bases and J gave up 5 bases; unmatched junction bases: 11. CDR3 length: 15 residues. For the CDR3, the DNA is TGTGCCAGCAGCCGGGGCACAGGGGTCGAAACTGAAGCTTTCTTT. Its protein is CASSRGTGVETEAFF.

This chain uses TRBV4-1 with TRBJ1-4; TRBD1 matches 8 bases. The CDR3 loop spans 15 amino acids. Germline V gene data show CDR1 as MGHRA and CDR2 as YSYEKL. V lost 5 bases, J lost 7 bases, and 9 bases stayed unmatched. CDR3 sequence (DNA): TGCGCCAGCAGCAAAAGAGACAGGGGTGGTGAAAAACTGTTTTTT. It yields the protein CASSKRDRGGEKLFF.

There are a few counts of this clone. V usage is TRBV27 and J usage is TRBJ2-7, with 16 bases matching TRBD2. Germline V gives CDR1 MNHEY, CDR2 SMNVEV (reference sequence). The V gene end was trimmed by 4 bases and the J gene end by 4 bases; junction bases not matched to a gene: 7. There are 17 residues in the CDR3. CDR3 nucleotide sequence: TGTGCCAGCAGTTACAAGGGACTAGCGGGAGGGCCTTACGAGCAGTACTTC. Amino acid sequence: CASSYKGLAGGPYEQYF.

The rearrangement links TRBV10-3 to TRBJ1-5; D perhaps matches TRBD1 (5 bases). This CDR3 has 17 residues. V gave up 0 bases and J gave up 0 bases, with 12 bases separating them. The germline CDR1 and CDR2 sequences are ENHRY and SYGVKD. CDR3 residues: CAISESLGGNSNQPQHF. In DNA form, the CDR3 reads TGTGCCATCAGTGAGTCCTTGGGGGGGAATAGCAATCAGCCCCAGCATTTT.

The chain uses TRBV27 and TRBJ2-7; 7 nucleotides match TRBD2. Germline assignment: CDR1 MNHEY and CDR2 SMNVEV (reference sequence). Trimming took 2 bases from V and 0 from J; bases not matched to a gene: 1. CDR3 length equals 14 residues. The CDR3 sequence: CASSLAGDSYEQYF. CDR3 coding DNA: TGTGCCAGCAGTTTAGCGGGGGACTCCTACGAGCAGTACTTC.

The rearrangement joins TRBV5-1 to TRBJ1-1; no clear D gene. The CDR3 runs to 13 residues. Between the trimmed V and J ends, which lost 1 base and 4 bases, there was a span of 8 bases. The germline V gene has CDR1 SGHRS and CDR2 YFSETQ. The CDR3 here is CASSLFPGTEAFF. CDR3 coding DNA: TGCGCCAGCAGCTTGTTTCCGGGCACTGAAGCTTTCTTT.

The chain couples TRBV9 to TRBJ2-7; possibly TRBD2 for D (6 bases). CDR3 length: 15 amino acids. Trimming took 0 bases from V and 0 from J, leaving 10 bases between them. Germline V gene lookup returns CDR1 SGDLS and CDR2 YYNGEE. As DNA, the CDR3 is TGTGCCAGCAGCGTAGCGGGGGATAGCTCCTACGAGCAGTACTTC. It codes for CASSVAGDSSYEQYF.

The chain recombines TRBV5-1 with TRBJ2-3, with D perhaps TRBD1 (6 bases). The germline gives CDR1 SGHRS, CDR2 YFSETQ. This CDR3 has 17 amino acids. Trimming shortened V by 0 bases and J by 2 bases, and 16 bases separated the two germline ends. CDR3 protein: CASSLAWGPRSTDTQYF. CDR3 nucleotides: TGCGCCAGCAGCTTGGCTTGGGGGCCCCGTTCCACAGATACGCAGTATTTT.

This clone was seen only once. J is TRBJ2-5 and V is TRBV6-6; 13 bases match TRBD2. This CDR3 has 15 amino acids. The junction had 2 bases not matched to a gene; V was cut back by 2 bases and J by 5 bases. CDR1 MNHNY and CDR2 SVGAGI come from the germline V gene (reference sequence). The CDR3, as DNA: TGTGCCAGCAGTTACGGACTAGCGGGAGCGGAGACCCAGTACTTC. It specifies CASSYGLAGAETQYF.

This sequence joins TRBV12-3 or TRBV12-4 and TRBJ2-7, with 7 bases matching TRBD1. The CDR3 is made up of 12 amino acids. The J segment lost 3 bases and the V segment lost 6 bases, leaving 2 bases of the junction unmatched. The CDR3 protein is CASSGQVYEQYF. The CDR3 DNA follows: TGTGCCAGCAGCGGACAGGTCTACGAGCAGTACTTC.

This sequence joins TRBV27 and TRBJ2-7; 10 nucleotides match TRBD2. The J segment lost 4 bases and the V segment lost 4 bases, leaving 10 bases of the junction unmatched. The CDR3 runs to 16 residues. Germline CDR1 MNHEY, CDR2 SMNVEV (reference sequence). This chain's CDR3 is CASSSGGASGRYEQYF. DNA of the CDR3: TGTGCCAGCAGTTCGGGGGGAGCTAGCGGGAGATACGAGCAGTACTTC.

This clone was observed once. The chain has TRBV6-5 and TRBJ2-7, with TRBD1 as a possible D gene (5 bases). The germline CDR1 and CDR2 sequences are MNHEY and SVGAGI. The V end was cut by 7 bases, the J end by 6 bases, with 13 bases between. This CDR3 comprises 12 residues. CDR3 coding DNA: TGTGCCAGCAACCAGGGTGAGGTCGAGCAGTACTTC. Translating it yields CASNQGEVEQYF.

This chain connects TRBV5-1 to TRBJ2-2, with 9 bases fitting TRBD1. This CDR3 region has 16 residues. CDR1 is SGHRS and CDR2 is YFSETQ in the germline V gene. The V and J ends lost 4 bases and 4 bases, in that order; junction bases with no gene match: 8. This CDR3 is CASSPYRGRFTGELFF. As DNA, the CDR3 is TGCGCCAGCAGCCCCTACAGGGGGCGTTTCACCGGGGAGCTGTTTTTT.

There are a few counts of this clone. This sequence joins TRBV7-2 and TRBJ1-2; the match to TRBD1 covers 7 bases. CDR3 length: 15 residues. V dropped 5 bases and J dropped 0; count of bases not matched to a gene: 6. Germline V gene sequence: CDR1 SGHTA, CDR2 FQGNSA. The CDR3, as DNA: TGTGCCAGCAGCCCGGGACAGCCTCCTAACTATGGCTACACCTTC. Translated, it gives CASSPGQPPNYGYTF.

This clone was seen only a few times. The chain combines TRBV7-9 with TRBJ1-4, with D possibly being TRBD1 (5 bases). Deletions cut 5 bases from V and 6 bases from J, with 16 bases between. The CDR3 covers 15 residues. The germline gives CDR1 SEHNR, CDR2 FQNEAQ (reference sequence). The CDR3: CASSIAQGGDEKLFF. The CDR3 DNA reads TGTGCCAGCAGCATCGCCCAGGGAGGTGATGAAAAACTGTTTTTT.